One sample yielded the 14 T cell receptor beta chains listed below, sequenced in a study of blood T cell repertoires in COVID-19. This table comes from immunoSEQ multiplex PCR, and its TCRdb copy is limited to in-frame clones, with some not included. In the table there are nearly 200,000 clones, roughly 90% of which are singletons. The sequenced sample consisted of PBMCs or T cells enriched from blood (not recorded which). The receptors shown here come from a woman younger than 35 who had recovered from COVID-19.

This clone was detected once. The chain uses TRBV2 and TRBJ1-3; 11 bases agree with TRBD1. CDR3 length: 15 residues. The ends lost 6 bases at V and 9 bases at J; junction bases unmatched: 10. Germline assignment: CDR1 SNHLY and CDR2 FYNNEI. CDR3 DNA: TGTGCCAGCAGCCCCGGGACAGGGGGACGGGGCACCATATATTTT. Its protein product is CASSPGTGGRGTIYF.

This rearrangement joins TRBV10-3 to TRBJ2-7; possibly TRBD1 for D (6 bases). CDR3 length equals 16 residues. The germline CDR1 and CDR2 sequences are ENHRY and SYGVKD. V was pared by 2 bases and J by 3 bases, with 17 bases between. The CDR3 nucleotides read TGTGCCATCAGTGAGGAACCACAGGGCTCCCACTACGAGCAGTACTTC. Translated, it gives CAISEEPQGSHYEQYF.

The chain joins TRBV5-5 to TRBJ2-1; the D gene is possibly TRBD1 (6 bases). V shed 3 bases and J shed 15 bases, with 13 bases lying between them. CDR1 and CDR2 (germline): SGHKS, YYEKEE (reference sequence). CDR3 length equals 11 residues. As DNA, the CDR3 is TGTGCCAGCAGCTGGGGGCAGGGTCTGTTCTTC. Encoded protein: CASSWGQGLFF.

The chain is built from TRBV5-4 and TRBJ1-1, with D possibly TRBD1 on 6 matching bases. The CDR3 is 13 residues long. Trimming cost V 0 bases and J 8 bases, with 11 bases left between them. In germline, CDR1 is SGHNT, CDR2 YYREEE (reference sequence). This CDR3 reads CASSLDVGQEAFF. In DNA, the CDR3 is TGTGCCAGCAGCTTGGATGTGGGACAAGAAGCTTTCTTT.

This chain joins TRBV4-1 and TRBJ2-7, with D possibly TRBD2 on 6 matching bases. The germline V and J ends were trimmed by 3 bases and 0 bases, with 12 bases remaining between them. In germline, CDR1 is MGHRA, CDR2 YSYEKL. CDR3 length equals 15 residues. The CDR3 reads CASSQTAGSSYEQYF. DNA for the CDR3: TGCGCCAGCAGCCAGACGGCGGGGTCCTCCTACGAGCAGTACTTC.

The V gene is TRBV29-1, the J gene TRBJ1-1; TRBD1 matches 12 bases. The CDR3 consists of 16 residues. The V and J ends lost 7 bases and 0 bases, in that order; junction bases with no gene match: 9. Per germline, CDR1 SQVTM and CDR2 ANQGSEA. The CDR3 spells CSAGGTGGIMNTEAFF. In DNA form, the CDR3 reads TGCAGCGCGGGCGGGACAGGGGGCATCATGAACACTGAAGCTTTCTTT.

The CDR3 loop reads CASSPTGVQETQYF. The CDR3 coding sequence is TGTGCCAGCTCACCCACAGGGGTGCAAGAGACCCAGTACTTC. This sequence joins TRBV18 and TRBJ2-5; 7 nucleotides align to TRBD1. CDR3 length equals 14 residues. V shed 3 bases, J shed 2 bases, and the junction held 3 bases outside the gene matches. Per the germline V gene, CDR1 is KGHSH and CDR2 is LQKENI.

This chain links TRBV5-6 with TRBJ1-3; the D is unclear. Trimming took 0 bases from V and 4 from J, leaving 14 bases between them. The CDR3 covers 16 residues. The V gene's germline CDR1 is SGHDT and CDR2 YYEEEE. This chain's CDR3 is CASSLAPQSLGNTIYF. In DNA form, the CDR3 reads TGTGCCAGCAGCTTGGCTCCACAGTCCTTGGGAAACACCATATATTTT. Combining the CDR3 with reference TRBV5-6 and TRBJ1-3 gives the whole variable domain DAGVTQSPTHLIKTRGQQVTLRCSPKSGHDTVSWYQQALGQGPQFIFQYYEEEERQRGNFPDRFSGHQFPNYSSELNVNALLLGDSALYLCASSLAPQSLGNTIYFGEGSWLTVV.

The chain is built from TRBV19 and TRBJ1-5, with D perhaps TRBD1 (6 bases). Trimming took 6 bases from V and 5 from J, leaving 20 bases between them. The CDR3 is 16 residues long. In germline, CDR1 is LNHDA, CDR2 SQIVND (reference sequence). The CDR3 DNA reads TGTGCCAGTAGAGATTGGACAGTTTCAAATCATCAGCCCCAGCATTTT. It yields the protein CASRDWTVSNHQPQHF.

The chain combines TRBV19 with TRBJ2-1; 7 nucleotides match TRBD1. CDR3 length: 16 residues. Germline V gene data show CDR1 as LNHDA and CDR2 as SQIVND (reference sequence). The J segment lost 5 bases and the V segment lost 4 bases, leaving 11 bases of the junction unmatched. CDR3 residues: CASSTPPRTGNNEQFF. The CDR3 coding sequence is TGTGCCAGTAGTACACCACCTCGGACAGGAAACAATGAGCAGTTCTTC.

The rearrangement uses TRBV18 and TRBJ1-6; 9 bases match TRBD1. CDR3 length: 16 amino acids. V gave up 3 bases and J gave up 7 bases; unmatched junction bases: 7. Per the germline V gene, CDR1 is KGHSH and CDR2 is LQKENI. Written as DNA, the CDR3 is TGTGCCAGCTCACCCGGGACCGGGACAGGGAATTCACCCCTCCACTTT. Its protein product is CASSPGTGTGNSPLHF.

This clone was observed a handful of times. The rearrangement links TRBV7-8 to TRBJ1-4; tentative D call: TRBD1 (6 bases). With 1 base removed from V and 6 bases from J, the gap between germline ends came to 15 bases. This CDR3 contains 16 residues. Per germline, CDR1 SGHVS and CDR2 FQNEAQ. CDR3 in DNA: TGTGCCAGCAGCTTAGGGGACCGGGGGGGCTATGAAAAACTGTTTTTT. Its translation: CASSLGDRGGYEKLFF.

This clone was observed once. V usage is TRBV3-1 (or the pseudogene TRBV3-2) and J usage is TRBJ2-7; D is unresolved. Germline CDR1 is LGHDT and CDR2 is YNNKEL (reference sequence). The ends were cut back, 5 bases at V and 2 bases at J, with 4 bases in the middle. The CDR3 loop spans 11 amino acids. In DNA, the CDR3 is TGTGCCAGCAGCTCCACCTACGAGCAGTACTTC. Its translation: CASSSTYEQYF.

The chain couples TRBV6-5 to TRBJ2-7, with D possibly being TRBD2 (7 bases). CDR1 and CDR2 (germline): MNHEY, SVGAGI. The CDR3 contains 13 residues. Trimming took 7 bases from V and 4 from J, leaving 14 bases between them. The CDR3 DNA sequence: TGTGCCAGCAAGCGGGAACAGGGTTACGAGCAGTACTTC. This translates into CASKREQGYEQYF.